This TCR beta chain is from a study of neurological immune-mediated disorders. Findings and limits, study-wide: Among expanded clones, no CDR3 amino acid sequences were shared across subjects, a pattern suggesting private repertoires in all groups. The greatest TCR clonal expansion appeared in HTLV-1-associated myelopathy and the smallest, falling below healthy controls, in multiple sclerosis.

A remark on this clonotype: What it recognizes is unknown. A much larger clone lies a single base off, so this may be a read error.

The cDNA came from 5'RACE with 10-nucleotide random UMIs. Over 160 million TCR-beta sequences, together covering 15-18 subjects, were produced by every individual sequencing run that was carried out. Each CDR3 protein gets one entry after TCRdb re-called the 5' RACE reads with MiXCR. The data hold about 59,000 distinct CDR3 sequences, with approximately 12% observed a single time. Trimming left V 10 bases short and J 4 bases short, with 22 bases between. Per the germline V gene, CDR1 is MNHEY and CDR2 is SVGAGI. The CDR3 contains 15 residues. V gene TRBV6-5 combines with J gene TRBJ2-5; TRBD2 might be the D (7 bases). The clonotype originates from a woman aged 60-70 years with HTLV-1-associated myelopathy (HAM/TSP). Sequencing was carried out using PBMCs. The CDR3 is CAIRRGGLGGETQYF. The CDR3 bases are TGTGCCATCAGGAGGGGGGGGCTGGGAGGAGAGACCCAGTACTTC.